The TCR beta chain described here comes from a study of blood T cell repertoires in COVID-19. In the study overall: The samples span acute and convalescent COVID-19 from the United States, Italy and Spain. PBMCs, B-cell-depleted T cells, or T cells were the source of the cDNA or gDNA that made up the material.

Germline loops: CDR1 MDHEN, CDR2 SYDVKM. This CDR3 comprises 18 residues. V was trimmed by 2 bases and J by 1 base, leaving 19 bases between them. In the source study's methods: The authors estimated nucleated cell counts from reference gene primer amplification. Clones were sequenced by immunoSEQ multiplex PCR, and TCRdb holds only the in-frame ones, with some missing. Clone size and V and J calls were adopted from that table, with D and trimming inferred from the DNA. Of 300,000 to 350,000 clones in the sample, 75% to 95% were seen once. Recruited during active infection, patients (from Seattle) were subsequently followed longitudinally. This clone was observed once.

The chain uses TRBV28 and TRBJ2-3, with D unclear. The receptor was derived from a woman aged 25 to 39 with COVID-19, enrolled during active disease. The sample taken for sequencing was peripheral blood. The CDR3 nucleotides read TGTGCCAGCAGTTTAAACTCCCCGCCGCGCCACGGCACAGATACGCAGTATTTT. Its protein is CASSLNSPPRHGTDTQYF.